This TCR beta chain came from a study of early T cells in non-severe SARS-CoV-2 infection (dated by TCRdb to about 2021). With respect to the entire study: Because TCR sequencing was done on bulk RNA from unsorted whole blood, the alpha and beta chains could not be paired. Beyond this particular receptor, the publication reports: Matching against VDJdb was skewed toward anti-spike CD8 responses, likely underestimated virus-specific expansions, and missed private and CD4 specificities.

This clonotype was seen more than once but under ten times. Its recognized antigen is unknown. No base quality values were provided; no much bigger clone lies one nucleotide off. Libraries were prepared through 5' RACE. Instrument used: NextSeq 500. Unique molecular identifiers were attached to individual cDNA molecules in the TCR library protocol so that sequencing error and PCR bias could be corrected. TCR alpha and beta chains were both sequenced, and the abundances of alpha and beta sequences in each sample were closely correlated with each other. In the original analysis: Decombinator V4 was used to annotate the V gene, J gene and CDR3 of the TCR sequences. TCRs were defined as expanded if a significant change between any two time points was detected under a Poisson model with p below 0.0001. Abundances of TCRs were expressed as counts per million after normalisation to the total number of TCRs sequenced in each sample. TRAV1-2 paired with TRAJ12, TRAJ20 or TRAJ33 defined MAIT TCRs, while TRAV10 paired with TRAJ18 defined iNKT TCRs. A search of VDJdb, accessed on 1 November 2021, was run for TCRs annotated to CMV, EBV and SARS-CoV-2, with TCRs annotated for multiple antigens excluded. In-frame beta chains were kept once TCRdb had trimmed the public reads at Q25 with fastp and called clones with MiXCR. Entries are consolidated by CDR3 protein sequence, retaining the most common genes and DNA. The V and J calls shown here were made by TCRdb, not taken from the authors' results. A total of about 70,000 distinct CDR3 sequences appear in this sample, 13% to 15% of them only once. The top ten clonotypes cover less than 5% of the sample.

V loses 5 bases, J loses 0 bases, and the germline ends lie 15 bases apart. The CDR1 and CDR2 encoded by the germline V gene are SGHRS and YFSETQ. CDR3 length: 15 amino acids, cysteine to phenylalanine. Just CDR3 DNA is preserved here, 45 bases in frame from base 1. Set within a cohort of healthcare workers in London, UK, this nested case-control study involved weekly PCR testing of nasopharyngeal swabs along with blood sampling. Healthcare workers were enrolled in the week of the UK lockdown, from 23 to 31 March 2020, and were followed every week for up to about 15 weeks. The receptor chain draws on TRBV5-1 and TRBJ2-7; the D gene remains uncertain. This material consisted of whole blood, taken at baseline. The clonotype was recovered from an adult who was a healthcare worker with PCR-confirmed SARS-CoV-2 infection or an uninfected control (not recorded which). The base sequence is TGCGCCAGCAGGCCCGCCACTGGTATCTCCTACGAGCAGTACTTC. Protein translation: CASRPATGISYEQYF.